What follows describes a single T cell receptor (beta chain). The CDR3 has 13 residues. With V trimmed by 8 bases and J by 4 bases, 2 bases remained unmatched. Germline CDR1 reads SNHLY; CDR2 reads FYNNEI. TCRdb keeps only in-frame clones here, not all; method: immunoSEQ multiplex PCR. The table has approximately 2,000,000 clones, around 92% seen once; the top ten hold approximately 0.4%. This sample was taken from a study of shared clonotypes between healthy human individuals. This chain connects TRBV2 to TRBJ2-5, with 12 bases that match TRBD2. This clonotype was sampled from a young man in good health. Some clones in this sample may be carry-over from other donors' samples. Sequencing used naive CD4+ T cells from PBMCs. Indicated subset: CD45RA+ positively selected. The CDR3 bases are TGTGCCAGCGGGGGACTAGCGGGAGAGACCCAGTACTTC. Its protein product is CASGGLAGETQYF.